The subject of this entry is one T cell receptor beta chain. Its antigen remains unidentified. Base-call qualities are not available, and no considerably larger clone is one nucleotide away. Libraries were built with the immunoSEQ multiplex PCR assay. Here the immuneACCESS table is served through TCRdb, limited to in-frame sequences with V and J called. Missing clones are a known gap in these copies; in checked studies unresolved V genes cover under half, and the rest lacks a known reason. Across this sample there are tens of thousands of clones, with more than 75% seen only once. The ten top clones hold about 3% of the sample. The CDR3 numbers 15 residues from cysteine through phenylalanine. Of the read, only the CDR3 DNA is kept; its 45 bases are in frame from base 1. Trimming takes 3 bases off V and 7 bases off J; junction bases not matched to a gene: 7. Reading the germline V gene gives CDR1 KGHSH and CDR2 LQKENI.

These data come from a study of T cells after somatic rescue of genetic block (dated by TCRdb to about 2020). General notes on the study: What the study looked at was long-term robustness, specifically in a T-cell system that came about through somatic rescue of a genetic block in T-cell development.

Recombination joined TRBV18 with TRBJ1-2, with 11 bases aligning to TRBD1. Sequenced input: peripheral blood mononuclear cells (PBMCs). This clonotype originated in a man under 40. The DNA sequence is TGTGCCAGCTCACCCGGGACAGGGGGGGCTGGTGGCTACACCTTC. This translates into CASSPGTGGAGGYTF.